This TCR beta chain was identified in a study of glioma-infiltrating T cells after dendritic cell vaccination. Study as a whole: Between about 2003 and 2013, patients got autologous tumor lysate-pulsed dendritic cell vaccines.

Time point given: after dendritic cell vaccination, including at tumor progression/relapse. Blood PBMC samples: pre-vaccination, two weeks post third vaccination, and at tumor progression. Input was around 1.9 ug genomic DNA, or all available if less. Clones were sequenced by immunoSEQ multiplex PCR, and TCRdb holds only the in-frame ones, with some missing. The profile shows tens of thousands of clones, around 87% of them singletons. Trimming took 3 bases from V and 6 from J, leaving 6 bases between them. The CDR3 contains 11 residues. Looked up from germline, CDR1 is SEHNR and CDR2 is FQNEAQ (reference sequence). This clone has more than one count but fewer than ten.

This rearrangement joins TRBV7-9 to TRBJ2-7; D possibly corresponds to TRBD2 (6 bases). The sequence was collected from a human donor with glioblastoma. The sequencing here drew on blood, taken after dendritic cell vaccination. Here the CDR3 DNA reads TGTGCCAGCAGCTTCGGGAGCGAGCAGTACTTC. It yields the protein CASSFGSEQYF.